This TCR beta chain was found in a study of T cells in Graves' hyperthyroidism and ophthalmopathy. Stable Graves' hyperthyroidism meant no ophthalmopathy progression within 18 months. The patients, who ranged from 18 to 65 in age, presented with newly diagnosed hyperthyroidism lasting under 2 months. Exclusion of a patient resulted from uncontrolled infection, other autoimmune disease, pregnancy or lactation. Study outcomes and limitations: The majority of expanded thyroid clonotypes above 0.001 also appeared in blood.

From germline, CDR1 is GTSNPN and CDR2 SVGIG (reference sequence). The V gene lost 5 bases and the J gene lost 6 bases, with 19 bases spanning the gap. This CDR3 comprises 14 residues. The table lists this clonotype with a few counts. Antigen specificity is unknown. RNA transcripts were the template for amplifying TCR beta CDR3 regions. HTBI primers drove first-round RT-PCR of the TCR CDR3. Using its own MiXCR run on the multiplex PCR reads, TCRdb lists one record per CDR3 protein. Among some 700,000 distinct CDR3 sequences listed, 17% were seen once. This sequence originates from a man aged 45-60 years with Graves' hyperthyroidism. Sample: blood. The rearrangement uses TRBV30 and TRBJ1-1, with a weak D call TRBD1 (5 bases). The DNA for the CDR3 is TGTGCCTGGGCCCGGTCGGGGCCGAGGCCTGAAGCTTTCTTT. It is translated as CAWARSGPRPEAFF.